The 26 T cell receptor beta chains presented below share a single source sample, sequenced in a study of blood T cell repertoires in COVID-19. Produced via immunoSEQ multiplex PCR; TCRdb's table is partial and in-frame only. Of approximately 440,000 clones listed, around 87% are singletons. The specimen sequenced was PBMCs or T cells enriched from blood (not recorded which). Every receptor here comes from a young woman who had recovered from COVID-19.

The CDR3 nucleotides are TGTGCCAGTAGTCCTCAGGGGGGCGCGAACACTGAAGCTTTCTTT. Protein product: CASSPQGGANTEAFF. This chain joins TRBV19 and TRBJ1-1; 7 positions agree with TRBD1. V was pared by 5 bases and J by 1 base, with 7 bases of the junction left unmatched. The CDR3 extends over 15 amino acids. Germline V gives CDR1 LNHDA, CDR2 SQIVND (reference sequence).

The rearrangement uses TRBV15 and TRBJ1-1, with 9 bases fitting TRBD1. The CDR3 covers 14 residues. V gave up 4 bases and J gave up 4 bases; unmatched junction bases: 4. The V gene's germline CDR1 is LNHNV and CDR2 YYDKDF (reference sequence). DNA for the CDR3: TGTGCCACCAGCATTATGACAGGGGGCACTGAAGCTTTCTTT. It specifies CATSIMTGGTEAFF.

V usage is TRBV30 and J usage is TRBJ1-1, with a weak D call TRBD1 (5 bases). The CDR3 spans 16 residues. V was trimmed by 5 bases and J by 11 bases, leaving 30 bases between them. In germline, CDR1 is GTSNPN, CDR2 SVGIG (reference sequence). CDR3 sequence reads: CAWCPPPGGRATGAFF. CDR3 in DNA: TGTGCCTGGTGCCCACCTCCCGGGGGGAGGGCGACCGGGGCTTTCTTT.

V and J are TRBV13 and TRBJ1-1; D unresolved. With 5 bases removed from V and 1 base from J, the gap between germline ends came to 14 bases. The CDR3 runs to 15 residues. Looked up from germline, CDR1 is PRHDT and CDR2 is FYEKMQ (reference sequence). CDR3 sequence: CASSPSAPGNTEAFF. The CDR3 nucleotides are TGTGCCAGCAGCCCGTCAGCCCCGGGGAACACTGAAGCTTTCTTT.

The chain has TRBV12-5 and TRBJ2-1; 9 bases are a match to TRBD1. CDR1 LGHNT and CDR2 FRNRAP come from the germline V gene. The CDR3 covers 16 residues. With 4 bases clipped from V and 1 base from J, the junction kept 5 bases outside the gene matches. CDR3 DNA sequence: TGTGCTAGTGGTTCCCCCGACAGGGGGTCCTACAATGAGCAGTTCTTC. Translated, it gives CASGSPDRGSYNEQFF.

The rearrangement links TRBV7-9 to TRBJ1-1; maybe TRBD1 (6 bases). Per germline, CDR1 SEHNR and CDR2 FQNEAQ (reference sequence). V was cut by 4 bases and J by 1 base, with 13 bases left in between. This CDR3 has 15 amino acids. This chain's CDR3 is CASSYTGGGNTEAFF. As DNA, the CDR3 is TGTGCCAGCAGCTACACGGGGGGCGGGAACACTGAAGCTTTCTTT.

This clone was detected only a few times. Additional DNA sequences in this sample encode the identical CDR3. This rearrangement joins TRBV3-1 (or the pseudogene TRBV3-2) to TRBJ1-3; D not resolved. The CDR3 runs 14 residues. Germline values: CDR1 LGHDT, CDR2 YNNKEL (reference sequence). Trimming cost V 1 base and J 4 bases, with 8 bases left between them. The DNA of the CDR3 is TGTGCCAGCAGCCAAGGGGCCCGGGGAAACACCATATATTTT. Translation gives CASSQGARGNTIYF.

The rearrangement uses TRBV6-5 and TRBJ1-5; 9 bases align to TRBD1. V gave up 0 bases and J gave up 13 bases; unmatched junction bases: 10. CDR1 and CDR2 (germline): MNHEY, SVGAGI. The CDR3 extends over 15 amino acids. CDR3 sequence reads: CASSYSEQGARQQHF. Here the CDR3 DNA reads TGTGCCAGCAGTTACTCGGAACAGGGGGCTCGACAACAGCATTTT.

The J gene is TRBJ2-3, the V gene TRBV15; D is uncertain. CDR1 and CDR2 from the germline V gene are LNHNV and YYDKDF (reference sequence). This CDR3 is built from 14 residues. V was trimmed by 6 bases and J by 4 bases, leaving 14 bases between them. CDR3: CATRESLLPDTQYF. The CDR3 coding sequence is TGTGCCACCAGAGAGTCCCTGTTACCAGATACGCAGTATTTT.

The V gene is TRBV7-3, the J gene TRBJ2-3; no firm D call. The V end lost 3 bases, the J end lost 0 bases, and 7 bases lay between the germline ends. The CDR3 length is 14 residues. Germline loops: CDR1 SGHTA, CDR2 FQGTGA. CDR3 nucleotide sequence: TGTGCCAGCAGCTTTCTATCTAGCACAGATACGCAGTATTTT. Protein: CASSFLSSTDTQYF.

The V gene is TRBV29-1, the J gene TRBJ2-7; tentative D call: TRBD2 (5 bases). The length of the CDR3 is 14 residues. V lost 6 bases and J lost 6, with 21 bases in between. Germline V lookup: CDR1 SQVTM, CDR2 ANQGSEA. CDR3 protein: CSVVRGNIIGEQYF. Written as DNA, the CDR3 is TGCAGCGTGGTGAGAGGGAACATAATCGGCGAGCAGTACTTC.

This clone was seen only a few times. This chain joins TRBV5-8 and TRBJ2-1, with D possibly being TRBD1 (6 bases). Trimming removed 0 bases from V and 6 bases from J, with 10 bases in between. The CDR3 contains 14 residues. Per the germline V gene, CDR1 is SGHTS and CDR2 is YDEGEE. The CDR3 loop reads CASSLEWGLNEQFF. The DNA of the CDR3 is TGTGCCAGCAGCTTGGAGTGGGGGCTCAATGAGCAGTTCTTC. Complete variable domain (other parts from reference TRBV5-8 and TRBJ2-1): EAGVTQSPTHLIKTRGQQATLRCSPISGHTSVYWYQQALGLGLQFLLWYDEGEERNRGNFPPRFSGRQFPNYSSELNVNALELEDSALYLCASSLEWGLNEQFFGPGTRLTVL.

The CDR3 DNA reads TGTGCCAGCACCTCAAGGGGGACCTCCTACGAGCAGTACTTC. It specifies CASTSRGTSYEQYF. V is TRBV28 and J is TRBJ2-7; D perhaps matches TRBD1 (6 bases). Trimming removed 7 bases from V and 0 bases from J, with 13 bases in between. CDR1 and CDR2 from the germline V gene are MDHEN and SYDVKM. This CDR3 has 14 amino acids. Based on the CDR3 plus reference TRBV28 and TRBJ2-7, the full variable domain is DVKVTQSSRYLVKRTGEKVFLECVQDMDHENMFWYRQDPGLGLRLIYFSYDVKMKEKGDIPEGYSVSREKKERFSLILESASTNQTSMYLCASTSRGTSYEQYFGPGTRLTVT.

This clone was counted a few times. This chain uses TRBV7-9 with TRBJ1-5, with TRBD1 matching over 9 bases. The junction had 1 base not matched to a gene; V was cut back by 1 base and J by 6 bases. The CDR3 totals 14 residues. Germline CDR1 is SEHNR and CDR2 is FQNEAQ (reference sequence). CDR3 loop: CASSLGQGGQPQHF. CDR3 coding DNA: TGTGCCAGCAGCTTAGGACAGGGGGGTCAGCCCCAGCATTTT.

The chain couples TRBV6-5 to TRBJ1-5; D gene unclear. CDR3 length equals 14 residues. Trimming pared 4 bases from V and 7 bases from J, leaving 14 bases between. The V gene's germline CDR1 is MNHEY and CDR2 SVGAGI. The CDR3 DNA sequence: TGTGCCAGCAGTTCCACGGGTTCCGGGCAGCCCCAGCATTTT. Protein sequence: CASSSTGSGQPQHF.

This clone was seen just once. The V call is TRBV4-2, the J call TRBJ1-3, with D perhaps TRBD1 (5 bases). V was pared by 0 bases and J by 1 base, with 16 bases between. Germline V gene lookup returns CDR1 LGHNA and CDR2 YNFKEQ. The CDR3 is made up of 18 amino acids. Written as DNA, the CDR3 is TGTGCCAGCAGCCAAGAGGGTCAGGGATGGGCGTCTGGAAACACCATATATTTT. Translated: CASSQEGQGWASGNTIYF.

This chain connects TRBV5-1 to TRBJ2-5; 12 bases line up with TRBD2. The CDR3 contains 15 residues. Trimming took 0 bases from V and 7 from J; bases not matched to a gene: 4. Germline V gene data show CDR1 as SGHRS and CDR2 as YFSETQ. The CDR3 loop reads CASSLALAGGLTQYF. For the CDR3, the DNA is TGCGCCAGCAGCTTGGCGCTAGCGGGAGGGCTGACCCAGTACTTC. The whole variable domain, filled in from reference TRBV5-1 and TRBJ2-5, reads KAGVTQTPRYLIKTRGQQVTLSCSPISGHRSVSWYQQTPGQGLQFLFEYFSETQRNKGNFPGRFSGRQFSNSRSEMNVSTLELGDSALYLCASSLALAGGLTQYFGPGTRLLVL.

Remarks on this clone: The sample contains more than one DNA sequence encoding this CDR3. V usage is TRBV7-8 and J usage is TRBJ2-7; maybe TRBD1 (5 bases). Trimming left V 2 bases short and J 4 bases short, with 6 bases between. Germline CDR1 reads SGHVS; CDR2 reads FQNEAQ. The CDR3 is 12 residues long. CDR3: CASSLQGYEQYF. The CDR3 DNA follows: TGTGCCAGCAGCTTACAGGGTTACGAGCAGTACTTC. Filled out from reference TRBV7-8 and TRBJ2-7, the complete variable domain reads GAGVSQSPRYKVAKRGQDVALRCDPISGHVSLFWYQQALGQGPEFLTYFQNEAQLDKSGLPSDRFFAERPEGSVSTLKIQRTQQEDSAVYLCASSLQGYEQYFGPGTRLTVT.

V is TRBV5-1 and J is TRBJ2-7; a weak D match, TRBD2 (6 bases). The V and J ends lost 2 bases and 0 bases respectively, with 15 bases between them. Per germline, CDR1 SGHRS and CDR2 YFSETQ. The CDR3 has 16 residues. The CDR3 loop reads CASSFGRRESSYEQYF. The CDR3 DNA follows: TGCGCCAGCAGCTTTGGTAGGCGGGAAAGCTCCTACGAGCAGTACTTC.

V gene TRBV7-2 combines with J gene TRBJ2-5, with D perhaps TRBD1 (5 bases). Trimming took off 3 bases at V and 5 bases at J, with 19 bases between the two ends. The germline V gene has CDR1 SGHTA and CDR2 FQGNSA. The CDR3 length is 16 residues. This chain's CDR3 is CASSFFDRGDGETQYF. As DNA, the CDR3 is TGTGCCAGCAGCTTTTTCGATAGGGGCGACGGGGAGACCCAGTACTTC.

The gene calls are TRBV7-2 and TRBJ1-1, with 7 bases aligning to TRBD1. CDR3 length: 14 residues. V gave up 7 bases and J gave up 6 bases; unmatched junction bases: 11. The germline V gene encodes CDR1 SGHTA and CDR2 FQGNSA. In DNA, the CDR3 is TGTGCCAGCAATTACCGGGACAGTAGGTCTGAAGCTTTCTTT. It encodes CASNYRDSRSEAFF.

The chain recombines TRBV29-1 with TRBJ1-1; possibly TRBD1 for D (5 bases). CDR3 length: 12 residues. The germline V gene has CDR1 SQVTM and CDR2 ANQGSEA. Between the trimmed V and J ends, which lost 7 bases and 1 base, there was a span of 10 bases. The CDR3 spells CSASRANTEAFF. The CDR3 DNA reads TGCAGCGCCTCCAGGGCGAACACTGAAGCTTTCTTT.

This rearrangement joins TRBV4-1 to TRBJ1-2; D gene ambiguous. CDR1 is MGHRA, CDR2 YSYEKL, per germline. V gave up 4 bases and J gave up 4 bases, with 10 bases separating them. The CDR3 length is 13 residues. The chain's CDR3 is CASSPPDIYGYTF. For the CDR3, the DNA is TGCGCCAGCAGCCCCCCCGACATCTATGGCTACACCTTC.

This clone was picked up one time. The chain combines TRBV9 with TRBJ1-5; 9 bases fit TRBD1. Germline V gives CDR1 SGDLS, CDR2 YYNGEE. This CDR3 comprises 15 residues. The junction had 3 bases not matched to a gene; V was cut back by 4 bases and J by 1 base. CDR3 region: CASSLGQGSNQPQHF. The CDR3 nucleotides are TGTGCCAGCAGCCTTGGACAGGGGAGCAATCAGCCCCAGCATTTT.

The J gene is TRBJ2-6, the V gene TRBV7-9, with TRBD1 matching 10 bases. With V trimmed by 3 bases and J by 0 bases, 8 bases remained unmatched. Germline CDR1 SEHNR, CDR2 FQNEAQ (reference sequence). This CDR3 contains 19 residues. The CDR3: CASSLTGTGVNSGANVLTF. CDR3 coding DNA: TGTGCCAGCAGCTTGACCGGGACAGGGGTTAACTCTGGGGCCAACGTCCTGACTTTC.

The chain recombines TRBV7-9 with TRBJ1-2; D is perhaps TRBD1 (6 bases). The CDR3 has 14 amino acids. V was shortened by 1 base and J by 6 bases, with 12 bases between the two germline ends. Germline CDR1 and CDR2: SEHNR and FQNEAQ (reference sequence). The CDR3 DNA reads TGTGCCAGCAGCTTAGTTCTTGGGGGCAATGGCTACACCTTC. Encoded protein: CASSLVLGGNGYTF.